Sequencing of this T cell receptor beta chain was carried out in a study of cytomegalovirus exposure and HLA in healthy donors. General study points: Immune exposure data for these donors was limited to CMV serostatus.

For this clone: Antigen: not known. The same CDR3 can be traced to other DNA sequences in this sample.

The PCR contained 60 Vbeta and 13 Jbeta primers. This table comes from immunoSEQ multiplex PCR, and its TCRdb copy is limited to in-frame clones, with some not included. Here the sample spans 150,000 to 200,000 clones, 78% being singletons. Germline CDR1 is SGHRS and CDR2 is YFSETQ. This CDR3 is built from 14 residues. V trimming: 4 bases; J trimming: 3 bases; junction bases outside the gene matches: 4. Sequencing input: PBMCs. This TCR was recovered from a female donor in good health and CMV-seronegative. The chain joins TRBV5-1 to TRBJ1-5; 7 nucleotides agree with TRBD1. This CDR3 is CASSPGTANQPQHF. DNA for the CDR3: TGCGCCAGCAGCCCGGGGACAGCCAATCAGCCCCAGCATTTT.